This note documents a single T cell receptor (beta chain) sequence. What it recognizes is unknown. Germline CDR1 MGHRA, CDR2 YSYEKL. There are 16 residues in the CDR3. The V gene lost 0 bases and the J gene lost 2 bases, with 14 bases spanning the gap. Using immunoSEQ multiplex PCR, the repertoire was profiled, and TCRdb retains in-frame clones only, with some absent. The sample has tens of thousands of clones, roughly 89% seen once. These data are taken from a study of T cell responses to AZD1222 COVID-19 vaccine. Study-wide points: At 160-218 and 743-854, vaccine-associated CD4 TCRs were dominant, and they spanned spike.

The chain employs TRBV4-1 and TRBJ2-7; D unclear. Sequencing used peripheral blood, obtained 28 days after the second AZD1222 dose. This TCR came from an adult who received the AZD1222 COVID-19 vaccine. The CDR3 reads CASSQELGSGAYEQYF. The CDR3, as DNA: TGCGCCAGCAGCCAAGAGTTAGGTTCAGGAGCCTACGAGCAGTACTTC.